Below, 8 T cell receptor beta chains from the same sample are listed, as sequenced in a study of T cell repertoires in cytomegalovirus infection. Each CDR3 protein gets one entry after TCRdb re-called the reads with MiXCR. The repertoire holds 250,000 to 300,000 distinct CDR3 sequences, roughly 13% seen once, with around 8.7% in the top ten. Sample: PBMCs. These receptors were obtained from a human donor in good health (CMV status not recorded). Some clones in this sample may be carry-over from other donors' samples.

This clonotype has ten or more counts. The chain uses TRBV7-2 and TRBJ2-4; D might be TRBD2 (5 bases). V was trimmed by 4 bases and J by 9 bases, leaving 16 bases between them. Germline V CDR1 and CDR2: SGHTA, FQGNSA. The CDR3 totals 14 residues. The CDR3 reads CASSSGLRPVIQYF. The CDR3 DNA follows: TGTGCCAGCAGCTCCGGACTCCGGCCGGTCATTCAGTACTTC.

This clonotype was picked up a small number of times. This chain links TRBV12-3 or TRBV12-4 with TRBJ2-2; a possible D gene is TRBD2 (5 bases). With 6 bases removed from V and 2 bases from J, the gap between germline ends came to 10 bases. The CDR3 has 14 amino acids. DNA of the CDR3: TGTGCCAGCAGACCCGGGAAAAACACCGGGGAGCTGTTTTTT. Its protein is CASRPGKNTGELFF.

This clonotype was seen more than once but under ten times. CDR3 in DNA: TGTGCCAGCGTGGACAGAGTATACACTGAAGCTTTCTTT. Translation gives CASVDRVYTEAFF. This chain links TRBV7-9 with TRBJ1-1; tentatively, D is TRBD1 (6 bases). The ends were cut back, 8 bases at V and 3 bases at J, with 13 bases in the middle. This CDR3 is built from 13 residues. Germline CDR1 reads SEHNR; CDR2 reads FQNEAQ (reference sequence).

This clonotype showed up just a few times. The chain is built from TRBV25-1 and TRBJ2-2, with a tentative D call TRBD2 (6 bases). Germline CDR1 is MGHDK and CDR2 is SYGVNS. Trimming left V 8 bases short and J 3 bases short, with 19 bases between. CDR3 length: 16 amino acids. The CDR3 DNA follows: TGTGCCAGCCGGAGGGGTCCACCTGAGGACACCGGGGAGCTGTTTTTT. It yields the protein CASRRGPPEDTGELFF.

The CDR3, as DNA: TGTGCCAGCGGCAAGCGGGGAAGCCCCGTCGGGCAGTACTTC. Translated, it gives CASGKRGSPVGQYF. The V and J genes are TRBV28 and TRBJ2-7; 7 bases align to TRBD2. CDR3 length: 14 residues. V shed 8 bases and J 9 bases; nucleotides not matched to a gene: 16. CDR1 and CDR2 (germline): MDHEN, SYDVKM.

V and J are TRBV19 and TRBJ1-3; D unresolved. V lost 5 bases, J lost 1 base, and 18 bases lay in between. This CDR3 comprises 17 residues. CDR1 is LNHDA and CDR2 is SQIVND in the germline V gene (reference sequence). CDR3 DNA: TGTGCCAGTAGTCCGCGAGCCTCGCAAGGTTCTGGAAACACCATATATTTT. It yields the protein CASSPRASQGSGNTIYF.

The genes are TRBV5-6 and TRBJ2-6; D is unresolved. Germline lookup yields CDR1 SGHDT and CDR2 YYEEEE. V was shortened by 2 bases and J by 1 base, with 7 bases between the two germline ends. This CDR3 spans 15 amino acids. CDR3 in DNA: TGTGCCAGCAGCTTCCGGGCGTCTGGGGCCAACGTCCTGACTTTC. It specifies CASSFRASGANVLTF.

The chain is built from TRBV12-3 or TRBV12-4 and TRBJ2-2; the D is unclear. The CDR3 runs to 12 residues. Trimming shortened V by 5 bases and J by 6 bases, and 7 bases separated the two germline ends. As DNA, the CDR3 is TGTGCCAGCAGTACTAATCCCGGGGAGCTGTTTTTT. Residues: CASSTNPGELFF.